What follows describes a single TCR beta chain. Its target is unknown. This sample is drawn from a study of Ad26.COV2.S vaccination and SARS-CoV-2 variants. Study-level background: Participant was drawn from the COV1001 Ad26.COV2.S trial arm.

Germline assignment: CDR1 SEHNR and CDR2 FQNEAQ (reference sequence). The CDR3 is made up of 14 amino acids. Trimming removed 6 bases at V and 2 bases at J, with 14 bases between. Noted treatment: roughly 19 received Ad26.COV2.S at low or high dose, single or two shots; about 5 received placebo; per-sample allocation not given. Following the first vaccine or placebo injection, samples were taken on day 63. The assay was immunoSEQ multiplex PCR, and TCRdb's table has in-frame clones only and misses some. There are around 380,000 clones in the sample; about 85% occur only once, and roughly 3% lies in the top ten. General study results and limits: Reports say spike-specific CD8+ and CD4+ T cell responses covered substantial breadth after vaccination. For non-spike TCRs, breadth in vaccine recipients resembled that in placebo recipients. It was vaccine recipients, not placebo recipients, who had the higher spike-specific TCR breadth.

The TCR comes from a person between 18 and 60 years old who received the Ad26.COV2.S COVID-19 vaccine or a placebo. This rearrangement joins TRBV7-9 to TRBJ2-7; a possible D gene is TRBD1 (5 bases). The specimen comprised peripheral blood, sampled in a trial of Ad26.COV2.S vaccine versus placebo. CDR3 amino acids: CASSPSGRAYEQYF. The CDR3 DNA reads TGTGCCAGCAGTCCTTCAGGGCGCGCCTACGAGCAGTACTTC.